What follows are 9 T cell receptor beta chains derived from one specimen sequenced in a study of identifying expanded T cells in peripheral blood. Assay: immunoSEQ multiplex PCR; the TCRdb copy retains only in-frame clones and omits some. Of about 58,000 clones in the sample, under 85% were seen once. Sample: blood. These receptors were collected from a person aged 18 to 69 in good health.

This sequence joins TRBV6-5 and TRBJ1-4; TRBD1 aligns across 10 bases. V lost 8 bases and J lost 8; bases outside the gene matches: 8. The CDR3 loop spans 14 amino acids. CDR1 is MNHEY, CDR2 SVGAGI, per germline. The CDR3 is CASSETGGREKLFF. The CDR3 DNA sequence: TGTGCCAGCTCCGAGACAGGGGGCCGGGAAAAACTGTTTTTT.

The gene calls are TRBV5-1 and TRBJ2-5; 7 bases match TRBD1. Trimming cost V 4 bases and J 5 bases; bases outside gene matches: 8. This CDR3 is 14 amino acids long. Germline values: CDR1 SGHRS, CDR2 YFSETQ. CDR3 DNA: TGCGCCAGCAGCCCAGGGACAGACCGCGAGACCCAGTACTTC. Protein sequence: CASSPGTDRETQYF.

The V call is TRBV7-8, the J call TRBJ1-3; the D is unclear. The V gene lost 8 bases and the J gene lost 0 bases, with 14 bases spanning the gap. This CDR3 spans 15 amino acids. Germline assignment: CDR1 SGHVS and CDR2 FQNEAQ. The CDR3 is CASGKREVSGNTIYF. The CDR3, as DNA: TGTGCCAGCGGGAAGAGGGAGGTCTCTGGAAACACCATATATTTT. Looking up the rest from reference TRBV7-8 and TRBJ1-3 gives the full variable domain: GAGVSQSPRYKVAKRGQDVALRCDPISGHVSLFWYQQALGQGPEFLTYFQNEAQLDKSGLPSDRFFAERPEGSVSTLKIQRTQQEDSAVYLCASGKREVSGNTIYFGEGSWLTVV.

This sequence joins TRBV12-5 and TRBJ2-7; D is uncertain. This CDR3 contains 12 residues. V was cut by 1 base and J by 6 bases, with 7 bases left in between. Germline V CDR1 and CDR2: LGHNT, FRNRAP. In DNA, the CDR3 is TGTGCTAGTGGTTTGGGTATGGGCGAGCAGTACTTC. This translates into CASGLGMGEQYF.

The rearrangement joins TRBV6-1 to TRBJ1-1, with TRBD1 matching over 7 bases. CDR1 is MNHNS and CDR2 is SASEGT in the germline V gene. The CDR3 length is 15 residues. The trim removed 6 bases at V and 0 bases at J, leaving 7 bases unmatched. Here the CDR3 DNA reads TGTGCCAGCAGCCGACCGGGACAGATGAACACTGAAGCTTTCTTT. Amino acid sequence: CASSRPGQMNTEAFF.

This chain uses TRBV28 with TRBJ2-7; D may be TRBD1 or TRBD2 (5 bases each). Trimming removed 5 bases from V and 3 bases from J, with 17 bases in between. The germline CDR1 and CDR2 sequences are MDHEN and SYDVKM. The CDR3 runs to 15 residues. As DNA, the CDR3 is TGTGCCAGCAGTCCTCCGGGGCTAGCAGACTACGAGCAGTACTTC. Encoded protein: CASSPPGLADYEQYF.

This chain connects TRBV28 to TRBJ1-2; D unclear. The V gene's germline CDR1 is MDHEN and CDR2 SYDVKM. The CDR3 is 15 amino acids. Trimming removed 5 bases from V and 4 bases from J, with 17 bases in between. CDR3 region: CASSPSVTMGYGYTF. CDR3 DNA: TGTGCCAGCAGTCCGTCCGTAACTATGGGCTATGGCTACACCTTC.

For the CDR3, the DNA is TGTGCCAGCAGCTTAGTAGGGCGCCCCTTACAGTTCTTC. Translation: CASSLVGRPLQFF. J is TRBJ2-1 and V is TRBV11-2, with D unclear. Germline V gene lookup returns CDR1 SGHAT and CDR2 FQNNGV. The CDR3 length is 13 residues. Trimming took off 1 base at V and 13 bases at J, with 14 bases between the two ends. Supplemented by reference TRBV11-2 and TRBJ2-1, the full variable domain reads EAGVAQSPRYKIIEKRQSVAFWCNPISGHATLYWYQQILGQGPKLLIQFQNNGVVDDSQLPKDRFSAERLKGVDSTLKIQPAKLEDSAVYLCASSLVGRPLQFFGPGTRLTVL.

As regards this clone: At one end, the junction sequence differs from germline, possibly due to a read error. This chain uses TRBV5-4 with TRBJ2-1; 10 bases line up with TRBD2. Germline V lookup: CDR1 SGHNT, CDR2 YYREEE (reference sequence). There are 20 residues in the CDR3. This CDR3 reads CASRLGAGASGSPSDNEQFF. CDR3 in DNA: TGTGCCAGCAGATTGGGGGCTGGGGCTAGCGGGAGCCCCAGTGACAATGAGCAGTTCTTC.